The next 24 T cell receptor beta chains were all read from a single sample in a study of OX40 agonist ivuxolimab in advanced cancers. Data came from immunoSEQ multiplex PCR; TCRdb stores just in-frame clones and leaves some out. The repertoire holds 99,000 or so clones, roughly nine tenths seen once, with less than 0.4% in the top ten. Specimen: CD4+ or CD8+ T cells sorted from blood, collected in a trial of the OX40 agonist ivuxolimab. The receptor source for this set is an adult with an advanced solid tumor such as melanoma, head and neck, liver or kidney cancer.

The chain links TRBV11-1 to TRBJ2-1; 8 bases match TRBD2. This CDR3 is built from 14 residues. Germline V lookup: CDR1 SGHAT, CDR2 FQDESV (reference sequence). The V gene end was trimmed by 5 bases and the J gene end by 6 bases; junction bases not matched to a gene: 6. The CDR3, as DNA: TGTGCCAGCAGCCTAGGGCGGGGGGTCAATGAGCAGTTCTTC. Protein: CASSLGRGVNEQFF.

V gene TRBV7-2 combines with J gene TRBJ2-5; 9 bases map to TRBD1. Judging by the DNA end, TRBJ2-7 fits better; the J call may be wrong. The CDR3 contains 14 residues. Germline lookup yields CDR1 SGHTA and CDR2 FQGNSA. Written as DNA, the CDR3 is TGTGCCAGCAGCCAACGGACAGGGGACTACGAGCAGTACTTC. This gives the protein CASSQRTGDYEQYF.

This clone was seen a single time. The V gene is TRBV20-1, the J gene TRBJ2-1; no clear D gene. Germline CDR1 reads DFQATT; CDR2 reads SNEGSKA (reference sequence). Trimming took off 4 bases at V and 6 bases at J, with 4 bases between the two ends. The CDR3 has 10 amino acids. The CDR3: CSAIANEQFF. Written as DNA, the CDR3 is TGCAGTGCTATAGCCAATGAGCAGTTCTTC.

The chain has TRBV28 and TRBJ2-3; 7 bases align to TRBD2. Trimming at V came to 6 bases and at J to 2 bases, leaving 11 bases not matched to a gene. The CDR3 length is 16 residues. From germline, CDR1 is MDHEN and CDR2 SYDVKM. CDR3 loop: CASSSPGAGSTDTQYF. CDR3 sequence (DNA): TGTGCCAGCAGCTCGCCGGGAGCGGGATCCACAGATACGCAGTATTTT.

This clone was observed a single time. Other DNA sequences within the sample encode an identical CDR3. The rearrangement uses TRBV5-1 and TRBJ2-7; the D is unclear. V gave up 0 bases and J gave up 2 bases, with 9 bases separating them. Germline V CDR1 and CDR2: SGHRS, YFSETQ. This CDR3 has 14 residues. Written as DNA, the CDR3 is TGCGCCAGCAGCTTGGGTACCAGAACCTACGAGCAGTACTTC. As protein: CASSLGTRTYEQYF.

This rearrangement joins TRBV10-2 to TRBJ2-3, with D perhaps being TRBD1 or TRBD2 (5 bases each). V was trimmed by 2 bases and J by 7 bases, leaving 10 bases between them. This CDR3 is built from 13 residues. The germline CDR1 and CDR2 sequences are WSHSY and SAAADI. CDR3 protein: CASSERDAYTQYF. CDR3 DNA: TGCGCCAGCAGTGAGCGGGACGCGTATACGCAGTATTTT.

The gene calls are TRBV5-1 and TRBJ2-1, with D possibly being TRBD1 (5 bases). Trimming removed 4 bases at V and 10 bases at J, with 27 bases between. The CDR3 loop spans 17 amino acids. Germline CDR1 and CDR2: SGHRS and YFSETQ. CDR3 amino acids: CASSDVPSGQGRSEQFF. In DNA form, the CDR3 reads TGCGCCAGCAGCGATGTTCCATCCGGGCAGGGTCGATCCGAGCAGTTCTTC.

The DNA for the CDR3 is TGTGCCAGTAGTACCCAAGGGACTAGCGGGAGGGTAAATGAGCAGTTCTTC. Translating it yields CASSTQGTSGRVNEQFF. J is TRBJ2-1 and V is TRBV19; 16 bases map to TRBD2. Germline assignment: CDR1 LNHDA and CDR2 SQIVND (reference sequence). With V trimmed by 4 bases and J by 7 bases, 7 bases remained unmatched. CDR3 length: 17 amino acids.

The V and J genes are TRBV2 and TRBJ2-7; 9 bases match TRBD1. This CDR3 is 13 amino acids long. Germline loops: CDR1 SNHLY, CDR2 FYNNEI. Trimming removed 5 bases from V and 4 bases from J; junction bases left unmatched: 3. The CDR3 DNA sequence: TGTGCCAGCAGTACAGGGGGCGGGTACGAGCAGTACTTC. Translation: CASSTGGGYEQYF.

Points on this clone: Other DNA sequences in this specimen translate into the identical CDR3. This rearrangement joins TRBV29-1 to TRBJ2-2; D is perhaps TRBD1 or TRBD2 (5 bases each). CDR1 SQVTM and CDR2 ANQGSEA come from the germline V gene. This CDR3 is built from 13 residues. V was clipped by 4 bases and J by 6 bases, with 12 bases between them. The CDR3 loop reads CSVVGTGSGELFF. In DNA form, the CDR3 reads TGCAGCGTTGTAGGGACGGGGTCCGGGGAGCTGTTTTTT.

The genes are TRBV6-6 and TRBJ2-3, with 11 bases fitting TRBD2. This CDR3 is built from 15 residues. In germline, CDR1 is MNHNY, CDR2 SVGAGI (reference sequence). V was pared by 5 bases and J by 4 bases, with 5 bases of the junction left unmatched. The CDR3 coding sequence is TGTGCCAGCAGTATAGCGGGAGGGTTCCCAGATACGCAGTATTTT. Translation gives CASSIAGGFPDTQYF.

The chain employs TRBV7-3 and TRBJ2-3; 8 nucleotides line up with TRBD2. The CDR3 consists of 15 residues. J gave up 4 bases and V 5 bases, and 8 bases lay outside the gene matches. Germline-derived CDR1 and CDR2 are SGHTA and FQGTGA. The CDR3 spells CASSRGLGGPDTQYF. Written as DNA, the CDR3 is TGTGCCAGCAGCAGGGGACTAGGAGGTCCAGATACGCAGTATTTT.

The chain links TRBV6-1 to TRBJ1-2; TRBD1 matches at 10 bases. J lost 7 bases, V lost 7 bases, and 12 bases had no gene match. CDR1 and CDR2 (germline): MNHNS, SASEGT. CDR3 length equals 15 residues. This CDR3 is CASTSSTGGGLGYTF. DNA for the CDR3: TGTGCCAGCACCTCGTCGACAGGGGGCGGTCTTGGCTACACCTTC.

The table lists this clone with a count of one. The chain recombines TRBV28 with TRBJ1-4; unclear D gene. The V end was cut by 5 bases, the J end by 6 bases, with 19 bases between. CDR3 size: 16 residues. Germline V gene sequence: CDR1 MDHEN, CDR2 SYDVKM. Written as DNA, the CDR3 is TGTGCCAGCAGTAAAGGGTGGGGAACAGCGGATGAAAAACTGTTTTTT. Protein: CASSKGWGTADEKLFF.

The V call is TRBV18, the J call TRBJ2-5, with D perhaps matching TRBD1 (5 bases). The V gene's germline CDR1 is KGHSH and CDR2 LQKENI. The CDR3 sequence is 16 residues long. Trimming removed 1 base from V and 3 bases from J, with 15 bases in between. The CDR3 bases are TGTGCCAGCTCACCACGCAGGGTTTCAAGGGAAGAGACCCAGTACTTC. This encodes CASSPRRVSREETQYF.

This clone was found a few times. CDR3 region: CASRGLAGNYEQYF. CDR3 sequence (DNA): TGTGCCAGTAGGGGACTAGCGGGAAACTACGAGCAGTACTTC. The V and J genes are TRBV19 and TRBJ2-7; 13 positions agree with TRBD2. CDR3 length equals 14 residues. Germline loops: CDR1 LNHDA, CDR2 SQIVND (reference sequence). The V gene end was trimmed by 6 bases and the J gene end by 3 bases; junction bases not matched to a gene: 2.

V usage is TRBV28 and J usage is TRBJ2-3; D perhaps matches TRBD2 (7 bases). From germline, CDR1 is MDHEN and CDR2 SYDVKM. There are 19 residues in the CDR3. Trimming removed 8 bases at V and 4 bases at J, with 31 bases between. The CDR3 bases are TGTGCCAGCTCCTATGTTGGGGGGGCTCTTGTCAGTGAGGCAGATACGCAGTATTTT. This codes for CASSYVGGALVSEADTQYF.

The chain is built from TRBV21-1 and TRBJ2-4; the tabulated D call, TRBD2, remains unverified against the DNA. TRBV21-1 is listed as a pseudogene. The CDR3 contains 17 residues. CDR3 protein: CASSKERDCMAKNIQYF. The CDR3 region has the DNA TGTGCCAGCAGCAAAGAGCGAGATTGTATGGCCAAAAACATTCAGTACTTC.

This chain connects TRBV28 to TRBJ1-4; 9 nucleotides match TRBD1. The J segment lost 8 bases and the V segment lost 6 bases, leaving 7 bases of the junction unmatched. This CDR3 comprises 14 residues. Germline-derived CDR1 and CDR2 are MDHEN and SYDVKM. The CDR3 loop reads CASRVGTGREKLFF. CDR3 nucleotides: TGTGCCAGCAGGGTCGGGACAGGGCGAGAAAAACTGTTTTTT.

The V gene is TRBV6-4, the J gene TRBJ2-1; D unclear. The germline V gene has CDR1 MRHNA and CDR2 SNTAGT. V was pared by 3 bases and J by 1 base, with 10 bases between. There are 15 residues in the CDR3. In nucleotides, the CDR3 is TGTGCCAGCAGTGAACAATATGGGTCCTACAATGAGCAGTTCTTC. Translated: CASSEQYGSYNEQFF.

The rearrangement links TRBV6-5 to TRBJ1-4; 8 bases are a match to TRBD1. The V gene end was trimmed by 5 bases and the J gene end by 7 bases; junction bases not matched to a gene: 6. Per germline, CDR1 MNHEY and CDR2 SVGAGI. The length of the CDR3 is 14 residues. DNA for the CDR3: TGTGCCAGCAGTGGACAGGGAGGGTTTGAAAAACTGTTTTTT. As protein: CASSGQGGFEKLFF.

This sequence joins TRBV5-4 and TRBJ2-1; perhaps TRBD1 as D (6 bases). The CDR3 spans 17 residues. The germline gives CDR1 SGHNT, CDR2 YYREEE (reference sequence). V lost 0 bases, J lost 8 bases, and 21 bases lay in between. The CDR3 DNA is TGTGCCAGCAGCTTGGCCGGAGGACAGACCGCTAAGGATGAGCAGTTCTTC. Protein sequence: CASSLAGGQTAKDEQFF.

The chain carries TRBV28 and TRBJ2-7; a possible D gene is TRBD2 (6 bases). With 5 bases removed from V and 3 bases from J, the gap between germline ends came to 8 bases. Per germline, CDR1 MDHEN and CDR2 SYDVKM. This CDR3 has 12 residues. The CDR3: CASSREYYEQYF. Written as DNA, the CDR3 is TGTGCCAGCAGTCGGGAGTACTACGAGCAGTACTTC.

The chain uses TRBV7-9 and TRBJ1-3; D is uncertain. Germline V gene data show CDR1 as SEHNR and CDR2 as FQNEAQ (reference sequence). V lost 3 bases, J lost 2 bases, and 8 bases lay in between. The CDR3 covers 14 residues. The CDR3 DNA reads TGTGCCAGCAGCTTTCGCAGAGCTGGAAACACCATATATTTT. Its translation is CASSFRRAGNTIYF.